These 25 T cell receptor beta chains were sequenced from one sample in a study of Ad26.COV2.S vaccination and SARS-CoV-2 variants. Using immunoSEQ multiplex PCR, the repertoire was profiled, and TCRdb retains in-frame clones only, with some absent. The sample yields roughly 250,000 clones, around nine tenths seen once. Treatment reported: some 20 received Ad26.COV2.S at low or high dose, single or two shots; five or six received placebo; per-sample allocation not given. Sampling occurred on day 63 after the first vaccine or placebo injection. The sequencing used peripheral blood, collected in a trial of Ad26.COV2.S vaccine versus placebo. The receptors were gathered from a person between 18 and 65 years old who received the Ad26.COV2.S COVID-19 vaccine or a placebo.

This chain connects TRBV3-1 (or the pseudogene TRBV3-2) to TRBJ1-1; unclear D gene. Germline V gives CDR1 LGHDT, CDR2 YNNKEL (reference sequence). V was clipped by 0 bases and J by 1 base, with 12 bases between them. The CDR3 is 16 residues long. The CDR3: CASSQDLPASNTEAFF. Here the CDR3 DNA reads TGTGCCAGCAGCCAAGATCTCCCAGCATCGAACACTGAAGCTTTCTTT.

This rearrangement joins TRBV4-3 to TRBJ1-1, with D possibly being TRBD1 (5 bases). This CDR3 region has 15 residues. Germline V gene data show CDR1 as LGHNA and CDR2 as YSLEER. V dropped 3 bases and J dropped 4 bases, with 15 bases sitting between them. The CDR3: CASSHRDGGGTEAFF. The CDR3 coding sequence is TGCGCCAGCAGCCACAGGGACGGGGGTGGCACTGAAGCTTTCTTT.

In DNA, the CDR3 is TGTGCCAGCAGCCGAGGACAGGGTAATCAGCCCCAGCATTTT. Protein product: CASSRGQGNQPQHF. This rearrangement joins TRBV3-1 (or the pseudogene TRBV3-2) to TRBJ1-5; 8 bases fit TRBD1. The germline V gene has CDR1 LGHDT and CDR2 YNNKEL (reference sequence). This CDR3 is built from 14 residues. Trimming at V came to 4 bases and at J to 4 bases, leaving 3 bases not matched to a gene.

This chain connects TRBV6-6 to TRBJ1-5; D is unresolved. The V end was cut by 2 bases, the J end by 3 bases, with 8 bases between. Germline CDR1 reads MNHNY; CDR2 reads SVGAGI (reference sequence). The CDR3 covers 14 residues. The CDR3 here is CASSYKQNNQPQHF. CDR3 nucleotide sequence: TGTGCCAGCAGTTACAAGCAAAACAATCAGCCCCAGCATTTT.

V and J are TRBV30 and TRBJ2-1; D assignment may be TRBD1 or TRBD2 (6 bases each). This CDR3 spans 16 amino acids. Per germline, CDR1 GTSNPN and CDR2 SVGIG (reference sequence). Trimming stripped 3 bases from V and 0 bases from J, with 15 bases between. The DNA for the CDR3 is TGTGCCTGGAGCCGGGGGCCTAAAAGCTCCTACAATGAGCAGTTCTTC. Its protein is CAWSRGPKSSYNEQFF.

This clone was seen a single time. The chain combines TRBV6-2 or TRBV6-3 with TRBJ2-7; 9 bases map to TRBD1. The CDR3 sequence is 17 residues long. J was trimmed by 0 bases and V by 5 bases; bases with no gene match: 11. Looked up from germline, CDR1 is MNHEY and CDR2 is SVGEGT. The DNA of the CDR3 is TGTGCCAGCAGTACGGACAGGGGCCCTTTAAGCTCCTACGAGCAGTACGTC. The encoded protein is CASSTDRGPLSSYEQYV.

The V call is TRBV29-1, the J call TRBJ1-2; possible D gene TRBD1, 5 bases. Germline assignment: CDR1 SQVTM and CDR2 ANQGSEA. Trimming took off 6 bases at V and 4 bases at J, with 12 bases between the two ends. The CDR3 runs to 12 residues. The CDR3 nucleotides read TGCAGCGTGACAGACAGACTCTATGGCTACACCTTC. Translating gives CSVTDRLYGYTF. The full variable domain, completed using reference TRBV29-1 and TRBJ1-2, is SAVISQKPSRDICQRGTSLTIQCQVDSQVTMMFWYRQQPGQSLTLIATANQGSEATYESGFVIDKFPISRPNLTFSTLTVSNMSPEDSSIYLCSVTDRLYGYTFGSGTRLTVV.

The chain carries TRBV10-3 and TRBJ1-3, with D maybe TRBD1 (5 bases). This CDR3 is 15 amino acids long. Trimming pared 0 bases from V and 3 bases from J, leaving 9 bases between. Germline CDR1 and CDR2: ENHRY and SYGVKD. The CDR3 nucleotides read TGTGCCATCAGTGAGTCGGGACTAGGTGGAAACACCATATATTTT. Translation: CAISESGLGGNTIYF.

The rearrangement uses TRBV5-5 and TRBJ2-1; weak D call: TRBD1 (5 bases). Trimming pared 0 bases from V and 9 bases from J, leaving 16 bases between. CDR3 size: 15 residues. Germline CDR1 and CDR2: SGHKS and YYEKEE (reference sequence). DNA for the CDR3: TGTGCCAGCAGCTTGGGGCATGGGGCAGACACTGAGCAGTTCTTC. Its translation: CASSLGHGADTEQFF.

The chain employs TRBV30 and TRBJ1-1, with D uncertain. The V gene's germline CDR1 is GTSNPN and CDR2 SVGIG (reference sequence). The CDR3 is 15 residues long. Trimming took 3 bases from V and 0 from J, leaving 14 bases between them. The CDR3 sequence: CAWRYGERLNTEAFF. The CDR3 bases are TGTGCCTGGAGATACGGAGAGCGGCTGAACACTGAAGCTTTCTTT.

The gene calls are TRBV10-3 and TRBJ2-3; D is unresolved. CDR1 is ENHRY, CDR2 SYGVKD, per germline. The CDR3 is 16 amino acids. Trimming shortened V by 2 bases and J by 5 bases, and 17 bases separated the two germline ends. The CDR3 spells CAISEIAVRRGDTQYF. The CDR3 DNA reads TGTGCCATCAGTGAGATTGCGGTTAGGCGTGGAGATACGCAGTATTTT.

This chain connects TRBV2 to TRBJ2-7, with D perhaps assigned TRBD1 or TRBD2 (5 bases each). Germline V gene data show CDR1 as SNHLY and CDR2 as FYNNEI. Trimming shortened V by 2 bases and J by 2 bases, and 10 bases separated the two germline ends. This CDR3 contains 14 residues. This CDR3 reads CASSETWGTYEQYV. The CDR3 bases are TGTGCCAGCAGTGAAACTTGGGGGACCTACGAGCAGTACGTC.

This chain connects TRBV2 to TRBJ1-1, with D tentatively TRBD1 (6 bases). The V gene's germline CDR1 is SNHLY and CDR2 FYNNEI. V was trimmed by 4 bases and J by 5 bases, leaving 17 bases between them. The CDR3 spans 15 residues. CDR3 DNA: TGTGCCAGCAGTGCTCGGCCGGGGGCAGGGACTGAAGCTTTCTTT. This sequence encodes CASSARPGAGTEAFF.

J is TRBJ2-5 and V is TRBV28, with 8 bases fitting TRBD1. Looked up from germline, CDR1 is MDHEN and CDR2 is SYDVKM. V lost 5 bases, J lost 1 base, and 9 bases stayed unmatched. The CDR3 loop spans 16 amino acids. CDR3 sequence (DNA): TGTGCCAGCAGTCCGTGGACAGGGCGCCCCCAAGAGACCCAGTACTTC. Its translation: CASSPWTGRPQETQYF.

This clone is a singleton in its sample. The chain combines TRBV9 with TRBJ2-2; 9 nucleotides agree with TRBD2. Germline CDR1 SGDLS, CDR2 YYNGEE. The V and J ends lost 3 bases and 7 bases, in that order; junction bases with no gene match: 13. CDR3 length equals 17 residues. The CDR3 spells CASSARGRGGDIGELFF. The CDR3 DNA reads as TGTGCCAGCAGCGCCCGCGGGCGGGGGGGCGATATCGGGGAGCTGTTTTTT.

The chain has TRBV3-1 (or the pseudogene TRBV3-2) and TRBJ2-7; D gene unclear. Trimming removed 1 base from V and 5 bases from J, with 9 bases in between. The CDR3 runs 13 residues. From germline, CDR1 is LGHDT and CDR2 YNNKEL (reference sequence). CDR3 nucleotides: TGTGCCAGCAGCCAAGTTAGTACTAACGAGCAGTACTTC. Translating gives CASSQVSTNEQYF.

The chain links TRBV2 to TRBJ2-5; either TRBD1 or TRBD2 may fit D (5 bases each). Trimming removed 2 bases at V and 4 bases at J, with 17 bases between. Germline CDR1 and CDR2: SNHLY and FYNNEI. This CDR3 is built from 16 residues. The CDR3 loop is CASSERRSGRGETQYF. Here the CDR3 DNA reads TGTGCCAGCAGTGAACGAAGGTCGGGACGGGGAGAGACCCAGTACTTC.

The chain is built from TRBV5-1 and TRBJ2-5, with 7 bases identical to TRBD1. Trimming removed 4 bases from V and 0 bases from J; junction bases left unmatched: 9. CDR1 is SGHRS, CDR2 YFSETQ, per germline. The CDR3 spans 16 residues. As DNA, the CDR3 is TGCGCCAGCAGCAGGATCCCCAGGGGGTACCAAGAGACCCAGTACTTC. Translation: CASSRIPRGYQETQYF.

This clone has just a few counts. The chain recombines TRBV18 with TRBJ1-2, with TRBD1 matching 8 bases. The V and J ends lost 2 bases and 5 bases, in that order; junction bases with no gene match: 4. CDR1 KGHSH and CDR2 LQKENI come from the germline V gene. This CDR3 contains 14 residues. The CDR3 DNA is TGTGCCAGCTCACCAGGGACAGGCGTGTATGGCTACACCTTC. Protein sequence: CASSPGTGVYGYTF.

CDR3 in DNA: TGTGCCAGTAGTATGGGGGGGGCCTCCGGTGGCTACACCTTC. Residues: CASSMGGASGGYTF. The chain is built from TRBV19 and TRBJ1-2, with D possibly being TRBD1 (6 bases). This CDR3 region has 14 residues. Trimming shortened V by 3 bases and J by 7 bases, and 15 bases separated the two germline ends. CDR1 LNHDA and CDR2 SQIVND come from the germline V gene (reference sequence).

The chain links TRBV15 to TRBJ2-3; 8 bases align to TRBD2. The V segment lost 3 bases and the J segment 3 bases; nucleotides outside the gene matches: 5. This CDR3 has 15 residues. CDR1 is LNHNV, CDR2 YYDKDF, per germline (reference sequence). The CDR3 region has the DNA TGTGCCACCAGCAGCAGCGGGAGTATGACAGATACGCAGTATTTT. As protein: CATSSSGSMTDTQYF.

This clone was seen a few times. The rearrangement links TRBV5-5 to TRBJ2-2; D is uncertain. V dropped 2 bases and J dropped 4 bases, with 15 bases sitting between them. Per germline, CDR1 SGHKS and CDR2 YYEKEE (reference sequence). CDR3 length: 16 amino acids. The CDR3 DNA reads TGTGCCAGCAGCTTAAGGTTTAACAGCATCACCGGGGAGCTGTTTTTT. Amino acid sequence: CASSLRFNSITGELFF. The entire variable domain, with the rest obtained from reference TRBV5-5 and TRBJ2-2, is as follows: DAGVTQSPTHLIKTRGQQVTLRCSPISGHKSVSWYQQVLGQGPQFIFQYYEKEERGRGNFPDRFSARQFPNYSSELNVNALLLGDSALYLCASSLRFNSITGELFFGEGSRLTVL.

The chain couples TRBV15 to TRBJ1-3, with TRBD1 matching 9 bases. The CDR3 extends over 16 amino acids. Germline CDR1 and CDR2: LNHNV and YYDKDF (reference sequence). Trimming at V came to 4 bases and at J to 2 bases, leaving 6 bases not matched to a gene. CDR3 sequence (DNA): TGTGCCACCAGCACATACCGGGACAGGGCTGGAAACACCATATATTTT. Residues: CATSTYRDRAGNTIYF. Combining the CDR3 with reference TRBV15 and TRBJ1-3 gives the whole variable domain DAMVIQNPRYQVTQFGKPVTLSCSQTLNHNVMYWYQQKSSQAPKLLFHYYDKDFNNEADTPDNFQSRRPNTSFCFLDIRSPGLGDTAMYLCATSTYRDRAGNTIYFGEGSWLTVV.

This chain's CDR3 is CAWKQASTDTQYF. The CDR3 DNA reads TGTGCCTGGAAACAGGCTAGCACAGATACGCAGTATTTT. The V gene is TRBV30, the J gene TRBJ2-3; a weak D match, TRBD1 (5 bases). Trimming took off 4 bases at V and 0 bases at J, with 8 bases between the two ends. The CDR3 sequence is 13 residues long. Germline-derived CDR1 and CDR2 are GTSNPN and SVGIG (reference sequence). Full variable domain (rest looked up from reference TRBV30 and TRBJ2-3): SQTIHQWPATLVQPVGSPLSLECTVEGTSNPNLYWYRQAAGRGLQLLFYSVGIGQISSEVPQNLSASRPQDRQFILSSKKLLLSDSGFYLCAWKQASTDTQYFGPGTRLTVL.

V is TRBV12-3 or TRBV12-4 and J is TRBJ1-2, with 9 bases identical to TRBD1. V gave up 6 bases and J gave up 8 bases; unmatched junction bases: 7. The CDR3 covers 13 residues. The DNA of the CDR3 is TGTGCCAGCAGCCAGGGACAGGGCGGCGGCTACACCTTC. Amino acids: CASSQGQGGGYTF.